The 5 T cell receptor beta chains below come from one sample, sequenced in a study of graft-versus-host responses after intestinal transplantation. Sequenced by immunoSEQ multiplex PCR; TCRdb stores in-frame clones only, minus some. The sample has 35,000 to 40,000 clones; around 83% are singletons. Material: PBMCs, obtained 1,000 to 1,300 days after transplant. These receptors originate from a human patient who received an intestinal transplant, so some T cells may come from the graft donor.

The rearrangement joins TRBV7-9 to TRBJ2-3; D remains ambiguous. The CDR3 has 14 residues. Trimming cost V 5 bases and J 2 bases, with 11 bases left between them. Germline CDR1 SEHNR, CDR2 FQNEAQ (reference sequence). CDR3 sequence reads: CASSPVTYTDTQYF. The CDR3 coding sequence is TGTGCCAGCAGCCCGGTTACCTACACAGATACGCAGTATTTT.

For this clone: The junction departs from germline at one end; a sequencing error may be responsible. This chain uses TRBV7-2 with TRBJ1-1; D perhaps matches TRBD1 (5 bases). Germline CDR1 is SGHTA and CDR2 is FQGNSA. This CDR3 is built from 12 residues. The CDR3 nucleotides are TGTGCCAGCAGCTCCCAAAATTCCCGGGACCACTTT. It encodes CASSSQNSRDHF.

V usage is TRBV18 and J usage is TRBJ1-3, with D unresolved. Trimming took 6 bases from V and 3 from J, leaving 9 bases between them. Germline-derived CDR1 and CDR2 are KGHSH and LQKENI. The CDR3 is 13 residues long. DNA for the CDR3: TGTGCCAGCTCCCAGGAATATGGAAACACCATATATTTT. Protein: CASSQEYGNTIYF.

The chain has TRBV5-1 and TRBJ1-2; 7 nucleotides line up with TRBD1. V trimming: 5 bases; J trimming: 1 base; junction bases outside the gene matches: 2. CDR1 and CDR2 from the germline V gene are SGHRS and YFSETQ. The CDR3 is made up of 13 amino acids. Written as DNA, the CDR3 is TGCGCCAGCAGTACAGGGGATAACTATGGCTACACCTTC. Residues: CASSTGDNYGYTF.

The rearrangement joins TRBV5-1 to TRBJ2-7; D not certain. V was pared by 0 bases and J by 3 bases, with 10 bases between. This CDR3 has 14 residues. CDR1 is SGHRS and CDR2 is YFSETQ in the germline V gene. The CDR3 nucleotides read TGCGCCAGCAGCTTGGAGGTCGTCTACTACGAGCAGTACTTC. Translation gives CASSLEVVYYEQYF.